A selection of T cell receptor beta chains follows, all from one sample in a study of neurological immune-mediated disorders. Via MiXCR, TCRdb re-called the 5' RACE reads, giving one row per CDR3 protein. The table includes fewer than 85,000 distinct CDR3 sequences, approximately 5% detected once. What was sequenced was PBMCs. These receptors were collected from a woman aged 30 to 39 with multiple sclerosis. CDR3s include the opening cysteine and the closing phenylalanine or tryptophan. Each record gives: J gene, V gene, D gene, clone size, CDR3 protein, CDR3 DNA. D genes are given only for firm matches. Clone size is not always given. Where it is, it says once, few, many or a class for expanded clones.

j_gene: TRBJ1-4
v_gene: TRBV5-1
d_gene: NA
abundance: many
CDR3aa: CASSLGHAGDEKLFF
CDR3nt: TGCGCCAGCAGCTTGGGACATGCCGGGGATGAAAAACTGTTTTTT

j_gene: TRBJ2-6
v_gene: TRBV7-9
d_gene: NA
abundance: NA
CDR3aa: CASSHTSTGANVLTF
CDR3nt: TGTGCCAGCAGCCATACTAGTACTGGGGCCAACGTCCTGACTTTC

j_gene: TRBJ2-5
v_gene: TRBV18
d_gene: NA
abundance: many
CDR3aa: CASSPVPQGETQYF
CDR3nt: TGTGCCAGCTCACCTGTTCCGCAAGGCGAGACCCAGTACTTC

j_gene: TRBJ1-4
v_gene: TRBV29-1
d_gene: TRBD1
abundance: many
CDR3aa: CSVEQGSNEKLFF
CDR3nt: TGCAGCGTAGAACAGGGGTCTAATGAAAAACTGTTTTTT

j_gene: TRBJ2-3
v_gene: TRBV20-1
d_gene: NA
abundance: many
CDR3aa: CSARDGGGHTDTQYF
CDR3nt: TGCAGTGCTAGAGATGGAGGCGGACACACAGATACGCAGTATTTT

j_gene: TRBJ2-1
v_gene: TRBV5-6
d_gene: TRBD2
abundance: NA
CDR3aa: CASSVGTSADNEQFF
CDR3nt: TGTGCCAGCAGCGTTGGGACTAGCGCCGACAATGAGCAGTTCTTC

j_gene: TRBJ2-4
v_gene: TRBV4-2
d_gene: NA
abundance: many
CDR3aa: CASSSTGDRNIQYF
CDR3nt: TGTGCCAGCAGCTCAACTGGCGACCGGAACATTCAGTACTTC

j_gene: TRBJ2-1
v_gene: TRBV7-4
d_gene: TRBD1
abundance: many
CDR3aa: CASSLGFGSGQGDYNEQFF
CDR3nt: TGTGCCAGCAGCTTAGGCTTCGGGTCCGGACAGGGGGATTACAATGAGCAGTTCTTC

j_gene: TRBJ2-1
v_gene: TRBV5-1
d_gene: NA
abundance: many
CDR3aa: CASSLAFDEQFF
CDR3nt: TGCGCCAGCAGCTTGGCTTTCGATGAGCAGTTCTTC

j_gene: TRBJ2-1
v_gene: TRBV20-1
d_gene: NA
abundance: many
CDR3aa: CSARRQGSYNEQFF
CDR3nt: TGCAGTGCTAGGAGGCAGGGTAGCTACAATGAGCAGTTCTTC

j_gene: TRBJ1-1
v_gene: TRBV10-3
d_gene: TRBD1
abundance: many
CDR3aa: CAISSSGQGNTEAFF
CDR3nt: TGTGCCATCAGTTCCTCAGGACAGGGAAACACTGAAGCTTTCTTT

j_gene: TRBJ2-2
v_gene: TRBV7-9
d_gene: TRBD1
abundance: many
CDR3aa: CASSWGQGSNTGELFF
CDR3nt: TGTGCCAGCAGCTGGGGACAGGGATCGAACACCGGGGAGCTGTTTTTT

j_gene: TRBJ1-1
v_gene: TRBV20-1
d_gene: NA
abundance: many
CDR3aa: CSSFLGNTEAFF
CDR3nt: TGCAGTTCGTTTTTGGGGAACACTGAAGCTTTCTTT

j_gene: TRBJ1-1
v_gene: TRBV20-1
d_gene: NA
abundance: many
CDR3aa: CSASGQMNTEAFF
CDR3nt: TGCAGTGCCTCAGGACAGATGAACACTGAAGCTTTCTTT

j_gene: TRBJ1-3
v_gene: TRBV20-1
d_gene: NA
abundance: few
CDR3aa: CSARATGPSGKTIYF
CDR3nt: TGCAGTGCTAGGGCGACAGGACCCTCTGGAAAAACCATATATTTT

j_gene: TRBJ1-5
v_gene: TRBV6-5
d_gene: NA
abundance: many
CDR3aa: CASSSSQGQSNQPQHF
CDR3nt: TGTGCCAGCAGTTCCTCCCAGGGACAAAGCAATCAGCCCCAGCATTTT

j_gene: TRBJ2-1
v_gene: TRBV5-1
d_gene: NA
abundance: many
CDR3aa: CASSLEGRGEYNEQFF
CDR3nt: TGCGCCAGCAGCTTGGAGGGGAGGGGGGAGTACAATGAGCAGTTCTTC

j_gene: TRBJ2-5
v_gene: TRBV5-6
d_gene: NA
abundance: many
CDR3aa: CASSFVHSSVGQETQYF
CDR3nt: TGTGCCAGCAGCTTTGTCCACTCATCTGTGGGCCAAGAGACCCAGTACTTC

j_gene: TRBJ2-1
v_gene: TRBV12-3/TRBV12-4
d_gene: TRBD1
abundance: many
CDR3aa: CASSFASWWGQDNEQFF
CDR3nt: TGTGCCAGCAGTTTCGCCTCATGGTGGGGACAGGACAATGAGCAGTTCTTC

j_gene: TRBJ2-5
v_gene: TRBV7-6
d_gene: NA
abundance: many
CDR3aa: CASSFSATPTETQYF
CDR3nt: TGTGCCAGCAGCTTTTCGGCCACACCGACAGAGACCCAGTACTTC

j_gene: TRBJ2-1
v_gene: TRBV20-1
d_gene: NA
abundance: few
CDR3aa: CSALDSGTYNEQFF
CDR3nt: TGCAGTGCCTTGGACTCGGGGACCTACAATGAGCAGTTCTTC

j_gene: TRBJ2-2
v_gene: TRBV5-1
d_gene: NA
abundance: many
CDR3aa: CASSLRGSTGELFF
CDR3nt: TGCGCCAGCAGCTTGCGCGGAAGCACCGGGGAGCTGTTTTTT

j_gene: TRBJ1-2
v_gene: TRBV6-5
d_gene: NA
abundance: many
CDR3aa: CASSRVSGLLPNGYTF
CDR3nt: TGTGCCAGCAGTCGTGTTTCAGGGCTCCTCCCCAATGGCTACACCTTC

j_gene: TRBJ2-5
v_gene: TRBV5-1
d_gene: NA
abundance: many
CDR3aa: CASSWGSGSGETQYF
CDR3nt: TGCGCCAGCAGCTGGGGTTCCGGGAGCGGAGAGACCCAGTACTTC

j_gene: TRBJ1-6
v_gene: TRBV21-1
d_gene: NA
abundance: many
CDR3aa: CASRRGLGSPLHF
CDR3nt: TGTGCCAGCAGGCGGGGTTTAGGTTCACCCCTCCACTTT

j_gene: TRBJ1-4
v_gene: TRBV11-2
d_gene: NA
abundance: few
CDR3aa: CASSPQTVGVNNEKLFF
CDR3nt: TGTGCCAGCAGCCCCCAGACCGTTGGGGTAAACAATGAAAAACTGTTTTTT

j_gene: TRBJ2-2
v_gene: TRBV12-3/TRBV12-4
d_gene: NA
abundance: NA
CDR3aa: CASRPKGFGELFF
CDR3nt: TGTGCCAGCAGACCCAAGGGCTTCGGGGAGCTGTTTTTT

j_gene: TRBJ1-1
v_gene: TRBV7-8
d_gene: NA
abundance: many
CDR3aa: CASSSLTRRRRDTEAFF
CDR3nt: TGTGCCAGCAGCTCACTCACCCGCCGGAGACGCGACACTGAAGCTTTCTTT

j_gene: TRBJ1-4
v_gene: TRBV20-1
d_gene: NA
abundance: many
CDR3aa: CSARDLHRATNEKLFF
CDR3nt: TGCAGTGCTAGAGATCTCCACAGGGCTACTAATGAAAAACTGTTTTTT

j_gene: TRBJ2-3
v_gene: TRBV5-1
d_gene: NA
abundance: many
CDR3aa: CASSLAGDFATDTQYF
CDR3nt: TGCGCCAGCAGCTTGGCCGGGGATTTTGCCACAGATACGCAGTATTTT

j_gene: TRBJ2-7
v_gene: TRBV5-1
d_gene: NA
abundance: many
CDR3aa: CASRTREGSSYEQYF
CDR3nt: TGCGCCAGCCGAACTCGAGAAGGATCCTCCTACGAGCAGTACTTC

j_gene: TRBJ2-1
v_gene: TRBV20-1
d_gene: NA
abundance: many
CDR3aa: CSVDRAGRGEQFF
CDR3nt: TGCAGTGTTGACCGCGCGGGCCGGGGTGAGCAGTTCTTC

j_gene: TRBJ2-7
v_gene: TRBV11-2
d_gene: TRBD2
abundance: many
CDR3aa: CASGLAGGSYEQYF
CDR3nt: TGTGCCAGCGGATTAGCGGGAGGCTCCTACGAGCAGTACTTC

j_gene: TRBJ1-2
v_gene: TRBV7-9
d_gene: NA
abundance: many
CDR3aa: CASSLELYGYTF
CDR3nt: TGTGCCAGCAGCTTAGAACTCTATGGCTACACCTTC

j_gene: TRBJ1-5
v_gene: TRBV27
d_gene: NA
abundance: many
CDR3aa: CASNPTQYSNQPQHF
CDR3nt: TGTGCCAGCAACCCGACACAATATAGCAATCAGCCCCAGCATTTT

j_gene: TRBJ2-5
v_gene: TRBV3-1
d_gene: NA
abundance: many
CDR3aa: CASSQGGGYQETQYF
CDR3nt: TGTGCCAGCAGCCAAGGTGGGGGGTACCAAGAGACCCAGTACTTC

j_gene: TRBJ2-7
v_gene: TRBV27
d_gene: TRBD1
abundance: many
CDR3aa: CASSSRQGLSYEQYF
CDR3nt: TGTGCCAGCAGCTCTCGACAGGGCCTCTCCTACGAGCAGTACTTC

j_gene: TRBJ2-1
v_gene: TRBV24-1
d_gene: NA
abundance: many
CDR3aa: CATSEIQGKEGTINEQFF
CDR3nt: TGTGCCACCAGTGAAATCCAGGGGAAAGAGGGAACAATCAATGAGCAGTTCTTC

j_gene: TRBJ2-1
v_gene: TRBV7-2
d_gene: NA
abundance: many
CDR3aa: CASSLVGNTVNEQFF
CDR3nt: TGTGCCAGCAGCTTAGTTGGGAACACGGTCAATGAGCAGTTCTTC

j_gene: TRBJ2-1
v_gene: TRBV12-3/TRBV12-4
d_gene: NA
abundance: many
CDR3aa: CASSFSDTSYNEQFF
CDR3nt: TGTGCCAGCAGTTTTTCAGATACCTCCTACAATGAGCAGTTCTTC

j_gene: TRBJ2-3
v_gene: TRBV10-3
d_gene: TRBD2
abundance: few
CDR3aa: CAIGTSGGASTDTQYF
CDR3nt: TGTGCCATCGGGACTAGCGGGGGCGCTAGCACAGATACGCAGTATTTT

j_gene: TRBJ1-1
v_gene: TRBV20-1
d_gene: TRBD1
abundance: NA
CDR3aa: CSARDLSRQGAAFF
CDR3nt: TGCAGTGCTAGAGATTTATCCAGACAGGGGGCGGCTTTCTTT

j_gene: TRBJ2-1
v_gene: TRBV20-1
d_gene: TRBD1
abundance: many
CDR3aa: CSARDRISYNEQFF
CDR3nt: TGCAGTGCTCGGGACAGAATCTCCTACAATGAGCAGTTCTTC

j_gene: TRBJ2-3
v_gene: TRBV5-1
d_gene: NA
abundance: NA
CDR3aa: CASRTGRGIDTQYF
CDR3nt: TGCGCCAGCAGAACCGGAAGGGGTATAGATACGCAGTATTTT

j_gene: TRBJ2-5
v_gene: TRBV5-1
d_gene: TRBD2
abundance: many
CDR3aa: CASSLETGGETQYF
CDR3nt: TGCGCCAGCAGCTTGGAAACGGGGGGGGAGACCCAGTACTTC

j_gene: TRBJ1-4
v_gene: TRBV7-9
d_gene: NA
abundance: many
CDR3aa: CASSLLTVANEKLFF
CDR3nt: TGTGCCAGCAGCTTATTGACGGTGGCTAATGAAAAACTGTTTTTT

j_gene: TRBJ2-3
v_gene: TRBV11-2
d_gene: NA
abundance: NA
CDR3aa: CASSLGRTSTDTQYF
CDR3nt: TGTGCCAGCAGCTTAGGGCGGACGAGCACAGATACGCAGTATTTT

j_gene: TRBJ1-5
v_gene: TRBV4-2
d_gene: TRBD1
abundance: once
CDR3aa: CASSQNSGQGLQPQHF
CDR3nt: TGTGCCAGCAGCCAAAACTCTGGACAGGGGCTACAGCCCCAGCATTTT